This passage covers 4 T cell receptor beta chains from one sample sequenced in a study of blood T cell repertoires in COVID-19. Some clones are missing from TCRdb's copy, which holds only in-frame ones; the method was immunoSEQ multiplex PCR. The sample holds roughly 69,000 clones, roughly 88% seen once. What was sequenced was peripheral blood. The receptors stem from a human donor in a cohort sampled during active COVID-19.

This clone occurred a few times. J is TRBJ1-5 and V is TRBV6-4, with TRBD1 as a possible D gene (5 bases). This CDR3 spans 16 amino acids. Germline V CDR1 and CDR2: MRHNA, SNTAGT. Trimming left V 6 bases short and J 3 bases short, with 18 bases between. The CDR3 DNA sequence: TGTGCCAGCAGATATCCGACAGTGCCTATCAATCAGCCCCAGCATTTT. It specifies CASRYPTVPINQPQHF.

CDR3 amino acids: CASSNRQLQETQYF. The CDR3 DNA follows: TGTGCCAGCAGCAACCGACAGCTGCAAGAGACCCAGTACTTC. This sequence joins TRBV13 and TRBJ2-5, with a weak D call TRBD1 (5 bases). V was trimmed by 5 bases and J by 2 bases, leaving 12 bases between them. CDR1 is PRHDT, CDR2 FYEKMQ, per germline (reference sequence). The CDR3 loop spans 14 amino acids.

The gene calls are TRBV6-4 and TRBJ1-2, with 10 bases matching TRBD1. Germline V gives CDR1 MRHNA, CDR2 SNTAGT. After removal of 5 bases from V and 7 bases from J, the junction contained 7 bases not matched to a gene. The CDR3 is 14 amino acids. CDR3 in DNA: TGTGCCAGCAGTAAAACGACAGGGGGCCTTGGCTACACCTTC. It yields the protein CASSKTTGGLGYTF.

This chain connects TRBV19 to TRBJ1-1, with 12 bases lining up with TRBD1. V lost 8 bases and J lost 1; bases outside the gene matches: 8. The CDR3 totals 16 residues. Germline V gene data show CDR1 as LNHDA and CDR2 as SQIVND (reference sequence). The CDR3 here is CASLGQGASRNTEAFF. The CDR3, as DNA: TGTGCCAGTTTGGGACAGGGGGCAAGTAGGAACACTGAAGCTTTCTTT.